What follows describes a single TCR beta chain. Its antigen is unknown. Qualities for individual bases were not recorded, and no much larger clone is one base off. A distance of 13 bases separates the germline ends of V and J, which lose 3 bases and 8 bases respectively. In the germline V gene, CDR1 corresponds to MDHEN and CDR2 to SYDVKM. The CDR3 runs 14 residues from the cysteine to the phenylalanine. The CDR3 DNA has 42 bases and is translated from base 1. The library was generated by 5' RACE. Sequencing instrument: Illumina HiSeq 2500. A second about 7 to 12 cycle PCR used a sample-barcoded 5' primer and a J-beta primer mix. A template-switch 5' adaptor carrying 12 random nucleotides introduced a unique molecular identifier onto each TCR beta cDNA molecule. At least 2.5 million CDR3-containing paired-end reads were obtained from each sample. All of the RNA was converted into first-strand cDNA using the Mint cDNA synthesis kit, with a TRBC-specific oligonucleotide serving as the primer. After uracil-DNA glycosylase treatment, a first 18-cycle PCR used universal primers M1SS and BC2_uni_R on all cDNA. Under the source paper's analysis protocol: Normalization of each sample was performed by random selection of 1 million high-quality reads, each carrying a distinct molecular identifier. Instead of being binned into consensus sequences, reads that shared molecular identifiers were thrown out. CDR3 identification, clonotype clustering and error correction used MiTCR with a Q25 quality threshold and the strictest error-elimination algorithm. A nonparametric unseen species model with Euler transformation was used to estimate a lower bound on total TCR beta diversity. In TCRdb, the public reads were trimmed at Q25 with fastp and aligned with MiXCR, with productive beta chains retained. Rows are unified per CDR3 protein, each entry keeping the most common DNA and genes. For this entry, the V and J calls and clone size follow TCRdb and not the study's own pipeline. Recorded for this sample are roughly 1.4 million distinct CDR3 sequences; 59% of them occurred a single time. The ten largest account for 6.5% to 8.5% of the sample.

The roughly 37 donors, aged about 6 to 95 years, were systemically healthy Caucasian individuals from Russia. Approximately 10 milliliters of peripheral blood were collected from each donor into EDTA-treated Vacutainer tubes. PBMCs were isolated by Ficoll-Paque density-gradient centrifugation, with at least 6 million obtained per sample. Total RNA, at least 6 micrograms per sample, was extracted from PBMCs with Trizol reagent. For every donor, flow cytometry on a PBMC aliquot measured the percentage of naive CD45RAhigh/CD27high T cells. These data are taken from a study of blood T cells in healthy people across ages (dated by TCRdb to the mid-2010s). For the study in its entirety: In model experiments, roughly one uniquely barcoded TCR beta cDNA molecule per two T cells was captured by template switching. The study analyzed two additional independent replicas of 1 million unique cDNA reads from the same blood draw for two donors, one aged 18 to 29 and one aged 80 or older. To avoid experimental bias, donors of different ages were spread randomly across the sequencing lanes. Four age groups were formed from the donors: young (average about 16 years), middle-aged (around 39), aged (62) and long-lived (more than 75). The study measured age-related changes in TCR beta repertoire diversity using deep sequencing normalized with unique cDNA molecular identifiers. General study outcomes and caveats: Observed TCR beta diversity correlated strongly with the percentage of naive T cells measured by flow cytometry. Because profiling used bulk unsorted PBMCs, naive and antigen-experienced compartments could not be compared conclusively. Compared with the aged group, the long-lived group had more naive CD4+ T cells, fewer expanded clones and increased TCR diversity, a pattern suggesting age selection. Total diversity estimates from one million sequenced T cells were considered lower bounds and underestimates. Observed TCR beta diversity per million T cells fell roughly linearly with age, and a significant reduction was already apparent by age approximately 40. Donor CMV infection status was unknown, potentially confounding age-related changes in expanded clonotypes.

The chain links TRBV28 with TRBJ1-4; the D gene is perhaps TRBD1, on 5 matching bases. The clonotype originates from a man aged 18 to 35 in good health. Sequenced sample: blood. The CDR3 reads CASSFQTGVEKLFF. The DNA sequence follows: TGTGCCAGCAGTTTTCAAACAGGAGTCGAAAAACTGTTTTTT.